Listed below are T cell receptor beta chains from one sample, sequenced in a study of blood T cell repertoires in COVID-19. Data came from immunoSEQ multiplex PCR; TCRdb stores just in-frame clones and leaves some out. The repertoire holds 200,000 to 250,000 clones, 70% to 85% seen once, with 9.7% in the top ten. Material for sequencing was peripheral blood. Source of these receptors: a man aged 50 or older with active or convalescent COVID-19. Both conserved end residues are trimmed from each CDR3.

V: TRBV19; J: TRBJ1-5; CDR3: ASTAGYQPQH
V: TRBV28; J: TRBJ1-4; CDR3: ASSLSGTGGFFEKLF
V: TRBV6-6; J: TRBJ2-1; CDR3: ASTLGLSSYNEQF
V: TRBV5-4; J: TRBJ2-2; CDR3: ASSLWQGAGYTGELF
V: TRBV18; J: TRBJ2-1; CDR3: ASSPPAYNEQF
V: TRBV28; J: TRBJ1-6; CDR3: ASRNPGTDLH
V: TRBV7-2; J: TRBJ1-2; CDR3: ASSPYYYGYT
V: TRBV2; J: TRBJ1-2; CDR3: ASRWTVGYGYT
V: TRBV29-1; J: TRBJ2-1; CDR3: SKTVYNEQF
V: TRBV5-1; J: TRBJ1-1; CDR3: ASRRTGFDTEAF
V: TRBV4-3; J: TRBJ1-4; CDR3: ASSRRQGPTNEKLF
V: TRBV3-1/TRBV3-2; J: TRBJ2-3; CDR3: ASSPGQEGGTDTQY
V: TRBV24-1; J: TRBJ2-1; CDR3: ATSDFAGTSASEQF
V: TRBV15; J: TRBJ2-1; CDR3: ATSIRDRWGNEQF
V: TRBV5-4; J: TRBJ1-4; CDR3: ASSTRDREGNEKLF
V: TRBV3-1/TRBV3-2; J: TRBJ1-1; CDR3: ASSQRGQVETLPLKNTEAF
V: TRBV5-1; J: TRBJ2-3; CDR3: ASSVSRLAGTDTQY
V: TRBV6-5; J: TRBJ1-6; CDR3: ASTTPGTGDSPLH
V: TRBV19; J: TRBJ2-2; CDR3: ASTTTGAGELF
V: TRBV3-1/TRBV3-2; J: TRBJ1-3; CDR3: ASRRQGGTGNTIY
V: TRBV20-1; J: TRBJ1-2; CDR3: SASRQPGYT
V: TRBV7-8; J: TRBJ1-3; CDR3: ASSPRTAASISGNTIY
V: TRBV7-3; J: TRBJ2-2; CDR3: ASSLGGQTGELF
V: TRBV5-1; J: TRBJ1-3; CDR3: ASSPTGKGGNTIY
V: TRBV19; J: TRBJ1-5; CDR3: ASSSLPVQPQH
V: TRBV4-1; J: TRBJ2-7; CDR3: ASSQAGQYEQY
V: TRBV7-2; J: TRBJ1-1; CDR3: ASSRQGEGTEAF
V: TRBV14; J: TRBJ2-7; CDR3: ASSQGAGTVDYEQY
V: TRBV4-2; J: TRBJ1-2; CDR3: ASSQQNYGYT